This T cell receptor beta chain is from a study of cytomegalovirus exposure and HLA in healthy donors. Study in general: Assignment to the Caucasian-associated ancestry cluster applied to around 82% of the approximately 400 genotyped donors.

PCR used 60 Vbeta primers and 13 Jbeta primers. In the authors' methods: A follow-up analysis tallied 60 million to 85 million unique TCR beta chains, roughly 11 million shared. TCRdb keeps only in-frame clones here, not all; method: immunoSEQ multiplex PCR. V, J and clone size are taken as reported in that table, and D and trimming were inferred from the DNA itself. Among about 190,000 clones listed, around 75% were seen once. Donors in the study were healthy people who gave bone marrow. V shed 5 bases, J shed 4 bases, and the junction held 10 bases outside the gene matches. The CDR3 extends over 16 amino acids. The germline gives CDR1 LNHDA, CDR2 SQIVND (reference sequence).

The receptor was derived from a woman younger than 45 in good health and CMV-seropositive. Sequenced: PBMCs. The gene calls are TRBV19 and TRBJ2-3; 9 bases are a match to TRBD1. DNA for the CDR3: TGTGCCAGTAGTGCGGGGACAGGGAGGGGAGCAGATACGCAGTATTTT. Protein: CASSAGTGRGADTQYF.